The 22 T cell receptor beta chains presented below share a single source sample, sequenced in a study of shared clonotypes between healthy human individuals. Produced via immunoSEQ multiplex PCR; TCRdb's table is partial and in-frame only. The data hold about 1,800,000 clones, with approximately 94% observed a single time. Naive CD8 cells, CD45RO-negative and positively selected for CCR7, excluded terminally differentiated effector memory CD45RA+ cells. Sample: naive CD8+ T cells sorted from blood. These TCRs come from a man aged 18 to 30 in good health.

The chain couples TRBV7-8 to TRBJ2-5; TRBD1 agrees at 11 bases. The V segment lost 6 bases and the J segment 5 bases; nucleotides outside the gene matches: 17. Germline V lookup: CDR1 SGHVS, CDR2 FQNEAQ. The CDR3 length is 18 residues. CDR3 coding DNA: TGTGCCAGCAGTCGACTTACCCCCGGACAGGGGGCTTGGGAGACCCAGTACTTC. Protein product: CASSRLTPGQGAWETQYF. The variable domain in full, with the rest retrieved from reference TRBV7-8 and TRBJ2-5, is GAGVSQSPRYKVAKRGQDVALRCDPISGHVSLFWYQQALGQGPEFLTYFQNEAQLDKSGLPSDRFFAERPEGSVSTLKIQRTQQEDSAVYLCASSRLTPGQGAWETQYFGPGTRLLVL.

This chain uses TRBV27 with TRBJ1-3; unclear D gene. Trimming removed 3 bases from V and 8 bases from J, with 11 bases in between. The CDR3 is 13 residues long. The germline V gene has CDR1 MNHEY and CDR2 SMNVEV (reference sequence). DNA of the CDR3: TGTGCCAGCAGTTTGCTGTTTGGTTACACCATATATTTT. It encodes CASSLLFGYTIYF.

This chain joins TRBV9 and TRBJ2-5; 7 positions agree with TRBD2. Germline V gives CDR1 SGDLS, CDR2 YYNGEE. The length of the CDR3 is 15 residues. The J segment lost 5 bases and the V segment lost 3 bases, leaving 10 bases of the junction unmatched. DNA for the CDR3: TGTGCCAGCAGCGGTGGGACTACCCTTGGGGAGACCCAGTACTTC. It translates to CASSGGTTLGETQYF.

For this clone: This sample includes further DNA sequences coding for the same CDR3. The CDR3 is CASSLMETQYF. CDR3 coding DNA: TGTGCCAGCAGCCTTATGGAGACCCAGTACTTC. The chain combines TRBV28 with TRBJ2-5, with unresolved D. The germline V gene encodes CDR1 MDHEN and CDR2 SYDVKM. The ends were cut back, 6 bases at V and 5 bases at J, with 7 bases in the middle. The CDR3 consists of 11 residues.

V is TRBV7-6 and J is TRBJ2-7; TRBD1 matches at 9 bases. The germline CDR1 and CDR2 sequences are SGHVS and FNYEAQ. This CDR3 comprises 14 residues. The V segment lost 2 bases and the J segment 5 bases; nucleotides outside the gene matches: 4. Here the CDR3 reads CASSLLGQGNEQYF. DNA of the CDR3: TGTGCCAGCAGCTTACTGGGACAGGGCAACGAGCAGTACTTC.

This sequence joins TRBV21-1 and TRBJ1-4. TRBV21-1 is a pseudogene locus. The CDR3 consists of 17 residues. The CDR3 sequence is CASSSHPIRDDNEKLFF. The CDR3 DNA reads TGTGCCAGCAGCAGTCACCCTATCCGGGATGACAATGAAAAACTGTTTTTT.

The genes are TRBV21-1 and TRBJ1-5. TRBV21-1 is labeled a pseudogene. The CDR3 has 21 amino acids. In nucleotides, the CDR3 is TGTGCCAGCAGCGAACTACACATAAGATTCGGGGGTCTAGCTAGCAATCAGCCCCAGCATTTT. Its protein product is CASSELHIRFGGLASNQPQHF.

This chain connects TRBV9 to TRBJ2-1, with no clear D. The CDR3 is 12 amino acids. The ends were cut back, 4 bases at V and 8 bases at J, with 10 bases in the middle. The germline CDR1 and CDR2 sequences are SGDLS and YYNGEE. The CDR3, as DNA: TGTGCCAGCAGCCTCGCCCCGGATGAGCAGTTCTTC. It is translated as CASSLAPDEQFF.

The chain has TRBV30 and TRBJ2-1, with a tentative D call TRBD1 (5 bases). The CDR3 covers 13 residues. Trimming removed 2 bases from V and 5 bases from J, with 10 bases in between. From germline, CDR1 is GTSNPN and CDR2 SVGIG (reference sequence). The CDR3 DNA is TGTGCCTGGAGTACAGTGGGGCACAATGAGCAGTTCTTC. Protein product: CAWSTVGHNEQFF.

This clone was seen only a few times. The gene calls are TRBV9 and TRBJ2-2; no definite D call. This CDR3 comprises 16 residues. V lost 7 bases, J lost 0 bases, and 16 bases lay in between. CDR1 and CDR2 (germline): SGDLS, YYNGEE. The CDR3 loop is CASCCGSPANTGELFF. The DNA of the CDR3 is TGTGCCAGCTGTTGTGGGTCCCCCGCGAACACCGGGGAGCTGTTTTTT.

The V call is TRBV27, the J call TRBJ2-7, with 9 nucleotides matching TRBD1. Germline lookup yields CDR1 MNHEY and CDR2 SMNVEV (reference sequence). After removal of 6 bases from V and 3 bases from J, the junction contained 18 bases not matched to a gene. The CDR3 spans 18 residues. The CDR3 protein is CASSPRDRVWGTFYEQYF. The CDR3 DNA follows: TGTGCCAGCAGCCCCCGGGACAGGGTGTGGGGGACCTTCTACGAGCAGTACTTC.

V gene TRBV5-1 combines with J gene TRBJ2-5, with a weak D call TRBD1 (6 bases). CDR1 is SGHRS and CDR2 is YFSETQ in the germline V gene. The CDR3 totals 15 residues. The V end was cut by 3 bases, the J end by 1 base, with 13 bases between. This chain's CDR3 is CASSWKDSSQETQYF. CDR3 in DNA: TGCGCCAGCAGCTGGAAGGACAGCAGCCAAGAGACCCAGTACTTC.

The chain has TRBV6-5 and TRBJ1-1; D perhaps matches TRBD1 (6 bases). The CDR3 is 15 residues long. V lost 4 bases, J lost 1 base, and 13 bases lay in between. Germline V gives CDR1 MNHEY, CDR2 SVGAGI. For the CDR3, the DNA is TGTGCCAGCAGTTTCCACAGGGACACGAACACTGAAGCTTTCTTT. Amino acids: CASSFHRDTNTEAFF.

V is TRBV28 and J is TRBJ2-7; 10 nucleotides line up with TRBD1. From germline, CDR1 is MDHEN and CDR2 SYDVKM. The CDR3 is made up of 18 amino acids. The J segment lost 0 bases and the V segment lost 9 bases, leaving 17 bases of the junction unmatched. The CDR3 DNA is TGTGCCAGTTTAACCAGGGACAGGGGCCTTCAACGCTCCTACGAGCAGTACTTC. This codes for CASLTRDRGLQRSYEQYF.

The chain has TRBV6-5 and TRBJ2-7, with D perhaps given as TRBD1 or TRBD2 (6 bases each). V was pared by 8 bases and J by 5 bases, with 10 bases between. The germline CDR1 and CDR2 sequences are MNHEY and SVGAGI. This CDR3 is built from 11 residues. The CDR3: CASEGGHEQYF. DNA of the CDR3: TGTGCCAGCGAAGGGGGGCACGAGCAGTACTTC.

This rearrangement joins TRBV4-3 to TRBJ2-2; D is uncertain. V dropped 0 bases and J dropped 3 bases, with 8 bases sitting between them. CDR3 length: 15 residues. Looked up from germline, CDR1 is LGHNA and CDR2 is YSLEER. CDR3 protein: CASSQETGDTGELFF. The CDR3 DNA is TGCGCCAGCAGCCAAGAAACGGGCGACACCGGGGAGCTGTTTTTT.

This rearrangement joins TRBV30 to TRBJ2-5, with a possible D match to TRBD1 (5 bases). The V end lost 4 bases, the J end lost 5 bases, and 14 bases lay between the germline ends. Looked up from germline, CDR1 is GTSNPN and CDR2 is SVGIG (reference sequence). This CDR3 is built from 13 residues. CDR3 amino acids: CAWNSQERETQYF. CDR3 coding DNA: TGTGCCTGGAACTCACAGGAAAGGGAGACCCAGTACTTC. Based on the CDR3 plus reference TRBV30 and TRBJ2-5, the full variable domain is SQTIHQWPATLVQPVGSPLSLECTVEGTSNPNLYWYRQAAGRGLQLLFYSVGIGQISSEVPQNLSASRPQDRQFILSSKKLLLSDSGFYLCAWNSQERETQYFGPGTRLLVL.

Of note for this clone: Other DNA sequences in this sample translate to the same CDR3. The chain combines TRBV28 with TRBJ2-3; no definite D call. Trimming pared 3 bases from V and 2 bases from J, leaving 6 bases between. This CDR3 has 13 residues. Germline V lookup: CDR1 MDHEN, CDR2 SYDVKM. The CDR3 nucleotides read TGTGCCAGCAGTTTTCGGTTCACAGATACGCAGTATTTT. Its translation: CASSFRFTDTQYF.

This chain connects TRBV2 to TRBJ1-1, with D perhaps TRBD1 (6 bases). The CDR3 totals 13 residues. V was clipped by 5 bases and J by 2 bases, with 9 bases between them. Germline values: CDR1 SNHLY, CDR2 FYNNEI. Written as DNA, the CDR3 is TGTGCCAGCAGTAGGGGGGCCAACACTGAAGCTTTCTTT. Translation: CASSRGANTEAFF.

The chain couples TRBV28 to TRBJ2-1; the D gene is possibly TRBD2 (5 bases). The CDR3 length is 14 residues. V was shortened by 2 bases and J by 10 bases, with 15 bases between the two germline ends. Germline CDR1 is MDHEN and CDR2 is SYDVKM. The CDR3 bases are TGTGCCAGCAGTTTAGATCTAATCAGAGGGGAGCAGTTCTTC. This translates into CASSLDLIRGEQFF.

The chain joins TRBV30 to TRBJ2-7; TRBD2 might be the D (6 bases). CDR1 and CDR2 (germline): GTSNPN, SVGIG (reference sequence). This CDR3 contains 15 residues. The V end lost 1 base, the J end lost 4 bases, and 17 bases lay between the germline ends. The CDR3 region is CAWSERDSTFYEQYF. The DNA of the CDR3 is TGTGCCTGGAGTGAACGGGACTCCACTTTTTACGAGCAGTACTTC.

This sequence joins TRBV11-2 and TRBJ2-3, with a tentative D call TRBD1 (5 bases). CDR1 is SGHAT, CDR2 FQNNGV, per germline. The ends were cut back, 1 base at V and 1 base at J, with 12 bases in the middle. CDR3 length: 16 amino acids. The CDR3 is CASSLAPGSGTDTQYF. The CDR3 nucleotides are TGTGCCAGCAGCTTAGCTCCAGGGTCCGGCACAGATACGCAGTATTTT.